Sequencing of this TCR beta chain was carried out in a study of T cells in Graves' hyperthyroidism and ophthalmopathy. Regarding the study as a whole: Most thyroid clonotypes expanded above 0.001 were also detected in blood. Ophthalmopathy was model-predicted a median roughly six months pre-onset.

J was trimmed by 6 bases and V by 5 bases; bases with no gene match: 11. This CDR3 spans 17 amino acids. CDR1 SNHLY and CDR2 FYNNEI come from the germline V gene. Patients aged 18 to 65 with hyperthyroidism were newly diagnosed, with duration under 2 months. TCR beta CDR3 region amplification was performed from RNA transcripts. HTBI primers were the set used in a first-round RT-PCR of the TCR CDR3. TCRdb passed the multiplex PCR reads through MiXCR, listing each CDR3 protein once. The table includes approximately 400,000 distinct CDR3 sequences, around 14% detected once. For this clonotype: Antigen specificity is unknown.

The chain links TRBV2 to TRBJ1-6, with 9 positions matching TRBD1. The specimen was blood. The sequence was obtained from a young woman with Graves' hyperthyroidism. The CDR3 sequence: CASSRFYGTGPNSPLHF. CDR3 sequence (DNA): TGTGCCAGCAGTCGATTTTACGGGACAGGGCCTAATTCACCCCTCCACTTT.